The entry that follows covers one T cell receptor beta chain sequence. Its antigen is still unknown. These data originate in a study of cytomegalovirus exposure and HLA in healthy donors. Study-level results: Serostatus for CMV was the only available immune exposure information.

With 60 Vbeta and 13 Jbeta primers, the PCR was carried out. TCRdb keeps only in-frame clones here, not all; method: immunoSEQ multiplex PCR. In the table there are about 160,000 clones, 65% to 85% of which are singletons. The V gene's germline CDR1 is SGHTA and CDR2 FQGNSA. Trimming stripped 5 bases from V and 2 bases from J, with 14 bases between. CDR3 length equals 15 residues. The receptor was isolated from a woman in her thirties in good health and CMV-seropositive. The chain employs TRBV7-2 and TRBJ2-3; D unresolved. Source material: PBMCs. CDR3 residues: CASSPYQVTTDTQYF. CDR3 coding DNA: TGTGCCAGCAGCCCTTACCAGGTTACCACAGATACGCAGTATTTT.